This T cell receptor (beta chain) was recovered during a study of post-analysis software for immune sequencing data. The germline V gene has CDR1 SGHVS and CDR2 FQNEAQ. This CDR3 is 16 amino acids long. Built from TCR beta cDNA, the libraries had unique molecular identifiers in them. TCRdb reprocessed the PCR reads with MiXCR, giving one entry per CDR3 protein. The table records fewer than 850,000 distinct CDR3 sequences, 25% to 30% of them present only once. About this clonotype itself: Its antigen is still unknown.

General observations from the study: The five TRBV segments detected at higher frequency in patients than in controls included TRBV5-6, TRBV5-1 and TRBV20-1.

This clonotype was obtained from a girl under 18 with multiple sclerosis. The V gene is TRBV7-8, the J gene TRBJ2-4; 7 bases are shared with TRBD1. The DNA matches TRBJ2-7 better at its end, which makes the J call doubtful. Material: blood. The CDR3 spells CASSLGGQLGGYEQYF. The CDR3 DNA reads as TGTGCCAGCAGCTTAGGGGGACAGTTAGGTGGCTACGAGCAGTACTTC.